Sequencing of this T cell receptor beta chain was carried out in a study of T cell responses to AZD1222 COVID-19 vaccine. Study details: Both about-4-week and about-12-week second-dose recipients were combined. Study results and limitations: Only a handful of AZD1222 recipients, roughly 6 in all, had baseline seropositivity. A rise in Spike-specific TCR breadth and depth followed two AZD1222 doses.

Generated by immunoSEQ multiplex PCR, the TCRdb table keeps only in-frame clones and is missing some. Here the sample spans 110,000 to 150,000 clones, about 93% being singletons. This CDR3 has 16 residues. Germline V CDR1 and CDR2: KGHDR, SFDVKD. J was trimmed by 7 bases and V by 1 base; bases with no gene match: 9. On this clone itself: Its antigen is not identified.

This specimen consisted of peripheral blood, obtained on day 0 of AZD1222 vaccination. The TCR sequence derives from an adult in good health. The rearrangement uses TRBV24-1 and TRBJ2-1; 7 positions match TRBD2. The CDR3 loop is CATSDFIPGGGNEQFF. CDR3 sequence (DNA): TGTGCCACCAGTGATTTTATACCGGGAGGTGGTAATGAGCAGTTCTTC.